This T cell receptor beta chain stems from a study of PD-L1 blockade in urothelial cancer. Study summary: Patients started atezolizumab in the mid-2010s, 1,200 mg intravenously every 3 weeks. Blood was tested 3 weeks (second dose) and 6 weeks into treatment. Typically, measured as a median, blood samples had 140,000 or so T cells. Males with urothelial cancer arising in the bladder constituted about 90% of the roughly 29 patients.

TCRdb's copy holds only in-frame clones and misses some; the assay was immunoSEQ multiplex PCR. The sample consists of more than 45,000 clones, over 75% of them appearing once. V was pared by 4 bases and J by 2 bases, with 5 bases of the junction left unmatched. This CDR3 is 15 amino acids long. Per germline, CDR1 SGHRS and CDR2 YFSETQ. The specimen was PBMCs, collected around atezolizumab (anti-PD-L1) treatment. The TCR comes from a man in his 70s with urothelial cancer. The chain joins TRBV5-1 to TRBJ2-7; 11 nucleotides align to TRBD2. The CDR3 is CASSVTSGSTYEQYF. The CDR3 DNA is TGCGCCAGCAGCGTAACTAGCGGGAGCACCTACGAGCAGTACTTC.